This TCR beta chain derives from a study of cytomegalovirus exposure and HLA in healthy donors. This clone showed up just a few times. What it binds is not known. The study, taken as a whole, reports: The study put roughly 160 TCR beta chains on its list as cytomegalovirus-associated. In vitro confirmation showed a few CMV-associated chains to be CMV antigen specific. Most observed TCR sequences were rare, whereas some public TCRs were detected in many donors.

From germline, CDR1 is MNHEY and CDR2 SMNVEV (reference sequence). The CDR3 consists of 15 residues. V gave up 6 bases and J gave up 2 bases, with 17 bases separating them. Some clones are missing from TCRdb's copy, which holds only in-frame ones; the method was immunoSEQ multiplex PCR. The table shows about 180,000 clones, with around 84% occurring only once. The V call is TRBV27, the J call TRBJ2-7; possible D gene TRBD2, 6 bases. Sample: PBMCs. The TCR originated in a young man in good health and CMV-seropositive. Here the CDR3 DNA reads TGTGCCAGCAGGGATAACCGGGACTTCACCTACGAGCAGTACTTC. Translation gives CASRDNRDFTYEQYF.